These 9 T cell receptor beta chains were all obtained from the same sample, sequenced in a study of T cell responses to AZD1222 COVID-19 vaccine. Sequencing was performed with immunoSEQ multiplex PCR; in TCRdb, only in-frame clones are kept and a portion is missing. The sample holds 100,000 to 120,000 clones, roughly 92% seen once. Sequenced material: peripheral blood, taken 28 days after the second AZD1222 dose. The receptors stem from an adult who received the AZD1222 COVID-19 vaccine.

The rearrangement links TRBV18 to TRBJ1-2; unclear D gene. Trimming removed 0 bases from V and 0 bases from J, with 5 bases in between. Per germline, CDR1 KGHSH and CDR2 LQKENI. This CDR3 region has 14 residues. In nucleotides, the CDR3 is TGTGCCAGCTCACCACCCGGAGCTAACTATGGCTACACCTTC. It translates to CASSPPGANYGYTF.

The chain is built from TRBV5-4 and TRBJ2-2; 9 nucleotides match TRBD2. Unmatched junction bases numbered 9, after V lost 0 bases and J lost 9 bases. CDR1 and CDR2 from the germline V gene are SGHNT and YYREEE (reference sequence). The length of the CDR3 is 16 residues. CDR3 sequence: CASSLAGSGGHRELFF. The DNA of the CDR3 is TGTGCCAGCAGCTTGGCTGGTAGCGGGGGCCACCGGGAGCTGTTTTTT. Filled out from reference TRBV5-4 and TRBJ2-2, the complete variable domain reads ETGVTQSPTHLIKTRGQQVTLRCSSQSGHNTVSWYQQALGQGPQFIFQYYREEENGRGNFPPRFSGLQFPNYSSELNVNALELDDSALYLCASSLAGSGGHRELFFGEGSRLTVL.

The chain recombines TRBV9 with TRBJ2-5; 11 bases match TRBD2. The V and J ends lost 3 bases and 3 bases, in that order; junction bases with no gene match: 4. The CDR3 is 15 amino acids. Looked up from germline, CDR1 is SGDLS and CDR2 is YYNGEE. The CDR3 sequence is CASSDGTSGKETQYF. The CDR3 DNA is TGTGCCAGCAGCGATGGGACTAGCGGTAAAGAGACCCAGTACTTC.

V gene TRBV11-2 combines with J gene TRBJ2-7; a possible D gene is TRBD1 (7 bases). Trimming left V 5 bases short and J 3 bases short, with 14 bases between. The CDR3 is 14 residues long. Germline V CDR1 and CDR2: SGHAT, FQNNGV. CDR3 DNA: TGTGCCAGCAGCCCAAGGCAGGGGGGCTACGAGCAGTACTTC. It yields the protein CASSPRQGGYEQYF. Variable domain in full (rest from reference TRBV11-2 and TRBJ2-7): EAGVAQSPRYKIIEKRQSVAFWCNPISGHATLYWYQQILGQGPKLLIQFQNNGVVDDSQLPKDRFSAERLKGVDSTLKIQPAKLEDSAVYLCASSPRQGGYEQYFGPGTRLTVT.

The chain couples TRBV7-6 to TRBJ2-7; 7 nucleotides line up with TRBD2. This CDR3 comprises 16 residues. Trimming at V came to 3 bases and at J to 6 bases, leaving 14 bases not matched to a gene. Looked up from germline, CDR1 is SGHVS and CDR2 is FNYEAQ. The CDR3 nucleotides are TGTGCCAGCAGCTTCCTCCCTGGACTAGATCGAGGCGAGCAGTACTTC. Amino acids: CASSFLPGLDRGEQYF.

The J gene is TRBJ1-3, the V gene TRBV5-5; D gene uncertain. V dropped 3 bases and J dropped 4 bases, with 11 bases sitting between them. The CDR3 consists of 14 residues. The V gene's germline CDR1 is SGHKS and CDR2 YYEKEE (reference sequence). CDR3 protein: CASSSTASGNTIYF. CDR3 in DNA: TGTGCCAGCAGCTCGACGGCGTCCGGAAACACCATATATTTT. Combining the CDR3 with reference TRBV5-5 and TRBJ1-3 gives the whole variable domain DAGVTQSPTHLIKTRGQQVTLRCSPISGHKSVSWYQQVLGQGPQFIFQYYEKEERGRGNFPDRFSARQFPNYSSELNVNALLLGDSALYLCASSSTASGNTIYFGEGSWLTVV.

The chain combines TRBV3-1 (or the pseudogene TRBV3-2) with TRBJ1-6; D is unresolved. Per the germline V gene, CDR1 is LGHDT and CDR2 is YNNKEL (reference sequence). V was clipped by 4 bases and J by 9 bases, with 16 bases between them. The CDR3 totals 15 residues. For the CDR3, the DNA is TGTGCCAGCAGCCGGACGACCGCTCGGGGTTCACCCCTCCACTTT. Translating it yields CASSRTTARGSPLHF.

The chain carries TRBV20-1 and TRBJ1-4; D ambiguous. Germline CDR1 and CDR2: DFQATT and SNEGSKA (reference sequence). The ends were cut back, 3 bases at V and 10 bases at J, with 15 bases in the middle. The CDR3 is made up of 13 amino acids. CDR3 nucleotides: TGCAGTGCTAGTAGCAGGCAGGTCCTAAAACTGTTTTTT. Protein: CSASSRQVLKLFF.

The V gene is TRBV7-8, the J gene TRBJ1-2; D is possibly TRBD1 (5 bases). The CDR3 runs to 13 residues. Germline V gene lookup returns CDR1 SGHVS and CDR2 FQNEAQ. The V end was cut by 8 bases, the J end by 4 bases, with 14 bases between. CDR3 sequence: CASSLGEFYGYTF. DNA for the CDR3: TGTGCCAGCTCCTTGGGGGAATTCTATGGCTACACCTTC.